This T cell receptor beta chain originates from a study of T cells expressing NK-cell markers. Overall study: The authors derived TCR beta repertoires from sorted CD3+CD56+NKG2C+, CD3+CD56+NKG2C- and CD3+CD56-NKG2C+ T cells. Seven sequenced donors out of eight were HCMV-seropositive, one seronegative.

Study findings and constraints: Several donors likewise had their CD3+CD56-NKG2C+ fraction led by these clonotypes.

UMIs accompanied the 5'RACE template switching by which TCR beta cDNA was made. TCRdb re-analyzed the 5' RACE reads; it lists each CDR3 protein once, without DNA. Its table lists a few hundred thousand distinct CDR3 sequences. The CDR3 runs to 14 residues. Details on this clonotype: The antigen is undetermined.

Source material: blood T cells: a sorted CD56 or NKG2C T cell subset, CD4+ or CD8+ T cells, or bulk PBMC T cells (not recorded which). The V call is TRBV12-3 or TRBV12-4, the J call TRBJ2-2; TCRdb gives TRBD2 as the D gene, but with no DNA this cannot be confirmed. This receptor was identified in a man aged 18-75 years in good health. This CDR3 reads CASSLSAGTGELFF.